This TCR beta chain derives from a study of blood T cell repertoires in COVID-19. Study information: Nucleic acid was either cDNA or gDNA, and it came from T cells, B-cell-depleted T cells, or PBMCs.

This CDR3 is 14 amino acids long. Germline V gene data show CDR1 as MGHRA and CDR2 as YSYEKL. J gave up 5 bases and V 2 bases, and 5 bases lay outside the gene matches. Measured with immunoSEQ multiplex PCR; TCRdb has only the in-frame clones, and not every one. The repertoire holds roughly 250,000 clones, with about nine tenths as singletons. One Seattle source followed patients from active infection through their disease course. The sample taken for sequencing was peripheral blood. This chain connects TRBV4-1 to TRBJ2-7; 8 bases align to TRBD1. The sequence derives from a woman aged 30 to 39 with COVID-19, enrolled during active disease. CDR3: CASSQWTGWDEQYF. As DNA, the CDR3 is TGCGCCAGCAGCCAATGGACAGGGTGGGACGAGCAGTACTTC.